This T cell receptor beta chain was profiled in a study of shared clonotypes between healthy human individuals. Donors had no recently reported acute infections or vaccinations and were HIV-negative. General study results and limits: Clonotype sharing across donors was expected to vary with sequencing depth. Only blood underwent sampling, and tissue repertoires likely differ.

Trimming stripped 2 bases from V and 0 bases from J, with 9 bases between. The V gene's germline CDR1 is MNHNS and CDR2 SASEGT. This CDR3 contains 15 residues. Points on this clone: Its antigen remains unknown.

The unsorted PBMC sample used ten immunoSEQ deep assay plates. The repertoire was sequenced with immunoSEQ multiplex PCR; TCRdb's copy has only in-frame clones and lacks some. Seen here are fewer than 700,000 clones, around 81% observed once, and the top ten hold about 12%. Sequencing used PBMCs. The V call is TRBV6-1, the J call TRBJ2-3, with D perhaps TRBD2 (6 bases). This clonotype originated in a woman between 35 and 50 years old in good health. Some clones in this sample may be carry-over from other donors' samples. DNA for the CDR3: TGTGCCAGCAGTGAATCGGGAGTTAGCACAGATACGCAGTATTTT. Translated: CASSESGVSTDTQYF.